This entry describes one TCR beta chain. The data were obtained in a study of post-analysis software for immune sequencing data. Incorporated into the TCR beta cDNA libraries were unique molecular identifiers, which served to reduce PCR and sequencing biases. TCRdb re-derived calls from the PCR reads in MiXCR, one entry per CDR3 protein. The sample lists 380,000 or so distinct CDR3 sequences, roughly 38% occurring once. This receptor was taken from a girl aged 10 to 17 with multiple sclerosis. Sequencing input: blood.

CDR3 region: CASSLTNHQETQYF. CDR3 sequence (DNA): TGTGCCAGCAGTCTAACGAACCACCAAGAGACCCAGTACTTC. The chain uses TRBV6-5 and TRBJ2-5; D call uncertain. V was cut by 5 bases and J by 0 bases, with 10 bases left in between. The CDR3 has 14 residues. Germline CDR1 is MNHEY and CDR2 is SVGAGI.